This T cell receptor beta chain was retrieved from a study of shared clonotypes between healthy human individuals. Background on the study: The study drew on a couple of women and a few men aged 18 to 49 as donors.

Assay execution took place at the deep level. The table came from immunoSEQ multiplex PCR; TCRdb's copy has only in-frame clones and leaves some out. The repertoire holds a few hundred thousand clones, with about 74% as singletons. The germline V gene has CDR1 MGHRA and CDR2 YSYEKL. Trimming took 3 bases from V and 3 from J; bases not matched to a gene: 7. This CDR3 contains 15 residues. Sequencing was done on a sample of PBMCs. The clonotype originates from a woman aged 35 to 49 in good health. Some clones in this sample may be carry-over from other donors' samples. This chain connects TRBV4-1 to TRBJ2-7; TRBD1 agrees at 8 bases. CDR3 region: CASSHLTGDRYEQYF. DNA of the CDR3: TGCGCCAGCAGCCACCTGACAGGGGACCGCTACGAGCAGTACTTC.